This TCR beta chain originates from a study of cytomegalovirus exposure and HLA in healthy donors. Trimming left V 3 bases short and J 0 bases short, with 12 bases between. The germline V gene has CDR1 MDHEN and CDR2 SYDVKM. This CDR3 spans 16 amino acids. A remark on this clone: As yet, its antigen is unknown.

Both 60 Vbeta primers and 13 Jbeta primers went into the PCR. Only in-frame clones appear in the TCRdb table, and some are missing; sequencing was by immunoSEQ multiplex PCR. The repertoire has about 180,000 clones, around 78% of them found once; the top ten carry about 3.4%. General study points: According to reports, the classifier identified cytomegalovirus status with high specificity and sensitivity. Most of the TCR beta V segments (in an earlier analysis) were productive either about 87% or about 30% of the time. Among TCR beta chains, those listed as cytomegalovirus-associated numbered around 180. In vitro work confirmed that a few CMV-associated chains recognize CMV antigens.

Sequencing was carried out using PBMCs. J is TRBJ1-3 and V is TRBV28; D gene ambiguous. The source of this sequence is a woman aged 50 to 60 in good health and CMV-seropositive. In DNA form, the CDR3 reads TGTGCCAGCAGTTTTTTCGGGAGTAACTCTGGAAACACCATATATTTT. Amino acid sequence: CASSFFGSNSGNTIYF. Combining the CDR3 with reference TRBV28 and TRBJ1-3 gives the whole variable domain DVKVTQSSRYLVKRTGEKVFLECVQDMDHENMFWYRQDPGLGLRLIYFSYDVKMKEKGDIPEGYSVSREKKERFSLILESASTNQTSMYLCASSFFGSNSGNTIYFGEGSWLTVV.